One sample yielded the 27 T cell receptor beta chains listed below, sequenced in a study of a mutant IDH1 vaccine in newly diagnosed glioma. This sample's time point: week 47, end of study. The content of each vaccine dose was 300 ug of mutant IDH1 20-mer peptide, and topical imiquimod accompanied it. These TCRs are of unknown antigen specificity. Sequenced by immunoSEQ multiplex PCR; TCRdb stores in-frame clones only, minus some. The repertoire includes about 56,000 clones, over 70% of them detected once, and about 5% sits in the top ten. The input for sequencing was PBMCs, taken from a glioma patient whose treatment included an IDH1 peptide vaccine. These receptors came from a man in his fifties with glioma.

CDR3 nucleotides: TGTGCCAGCTCACCACGTCCAGAGCCCTACGAGCAGTACTTC. As protein: CASSPRPEPYEQYF. This chain joins TRBV18 and TRBJ2-7; no clear D. The ends were cut back, 1 base at V and 2 bases at J, with 9 bases in the middle. CDR1 and CDR2 (germline): KGHSH, LQKENI. The CDR3 contains 14 residues.

The V and J genes are TRBV6-1 and TRBJ2-1; unclear D gene. V gave up 2 bases and J gave up 9 bases, with 5 bases separating them. The germline V gene encodes CDR1 MNHNS and CDR2 SASEGT. This CDR3 is built from 11 residues. The CDR3 nucleotides are TGTGCCAGCAGTGAATACGGTGAGCAGTTCTTC. Protein product: CASSEYGEQFF.

In this sample, this clone turned up once. The genes are TRBV7-8 and TRBJ1-5; no clear D gene. The germline gives CDR1 SGHVS, CDR2 FQNEAQ. CDR3 length: 16 amino acids. The V end was cut by 5 bases, the J end by 1 base, with 15 bases between. The CDR3 is CASSRPTRTSNQPQHF. In DNA form, the CDR3 reads TGTGCCAGCAGCCGCCCTACTCGAACAAGCAATCAGCCCCAGCATTTT.

V is TRBV4-3 and J is TRBJ2-7; D gene ambiguous. Germline assignment: CDR1 LGHNA and CDR2 YSLEER. The CDR3 sequence is 16 residues long. Trimming cost V 0 bases and J 0 bases, with 12 bases left between them. The CDR3 bases are TGCGCCAGCAGCCAAGAGTGGCGCCCTAGCTCCTACGAGCAGTACTTC. It is translated as CASSQEWRPSSYEQYF.

This clone appeared once. The V gene is TRBV5-1, the J gene TRBJ1-2; tentative D call: TRBD1 (6 bases). CDR3 length: 14 amino acids. Between the trimmed V and J ends, which lost 2 bases and 8 bases, there was a span of 16 bases. Germline-derived CDR1 and CDR2 are SGHRS and YFSETQ. CDR3 sequence: CASSFSRDMAGYTF. CDR3 coding DNA: TGCGCCAGCAGCTTCTCCCGGGACATGGCCGGCTACACCTTC.

The rearrangement uses TRBV10-3 and TRBJ2-5, with 12 bases lining up with TRBD2. With 6 bases clipped from V and 2 bases from J, the junction kept 10 bases outside the gene matches. The CDR3 runs to 17 residues. Per the germline V gene, CDR1 is ENHRY and CDR2 is SYGVKD. CDR3 coding DNA: TGTGCCATCAGATCGACTAGCGGGGGTGATTTACAAGAGACCCAGTACTTC. Protein sequence: CAIRSTSGGDLQETQYF.

This chain's CDR3 is CAWRGGSYGYTF. DNA of the CDR3: TGTGCCTGGAGGGGGGGCTCCTATGGCTACACCTTC. The chain has TRBV30 and TRBJ1-2, with D possibly matching TRBD1 (6 bases). V lost 3 bases, J lost 4 bases, and 9 bases lay in between. CDR1 GTSNPN and CDR2 SVGIG come from the germline V gene (reference sequence). This CDR3 spans 12 amino acids.

The J gene is TRBJ2-5, the V gene TRBV19, with 8 bases aligning to TRBD1. Germline V lookup: CDR1 LNHDA, CDR2 SQIVND (reference sequence). The J segment lost 4 bases and the V segment lost 4 bases, leaving 8 bases of the junction unmatched. This CDR3 region has 15 residues. CDR3 region: CASSTQQGAGETQYF. In DNA, the CDR3 is TGTGCCAGTAGTACCCAGCAGGGGGCAGGAGAGACCCAGTACTTC.

The chain couples TRBV30 to TRBJ1-2; tentative D call: TRBD1 (5 bases). The CDR3 contains 14 residues. CDR1 and CDR2 (germline): GTSNPN, SVGIG (reference sequence). V lost 3 bases and J lost 2, with 13 bases in between. For the CDR3, the DNA is TGTGCCTGGAGATTACACGGGGCCAACTATGGCTACACCTTC. Translated: CAWRLHGANYGYTF.

This clone occurred a few times. The chain links TRBV28 to TRBJ1-1, with no clear D. CDR1 MDHEN and CDR2 SYDVKM come from the germline V gene. The CDR3 extends over 13 amino acids. V was trimmed by 4 bases and J by 10 bases, leaving 16 bases between them. CDR3 residues: CASSYPQAGGAFF. Here the CDR3 DNA reads TGTGCCAGCAGTTACCCCCAGGCGGGAGGAGCTTTCTTT.

The CDR3 reads CASSIGPPAGGADNEQFF. DNA of the CDR3: TGTGCCAGTAGTATAGGGCCTCCTGCCGGGGGGGCGGACAATGAGCAGTTCTTC. The V and J genes are TRBV19 and TRBJ2-1, with 8 bases fitting TRBD2. The germline CDR1 and CDR2 sequences are LNHDA and SQIVND (reference sequence). This CDR3 is 18 amino acids long. J gave up 5 bases and V 1 base, and 13 bases lay outside the gene matches.

The chain recombines TRBV4-3 with TRBJ2-4, with a tentative D call TRBD1 (5 bases). V was trimmed by 5 bases and J by 2 bases, leaving 10 bases between them. The CDR3 runs 14 residues. Per germline, CDR1 LGHNA and CDR2 YSLEER. This CDR3 reads CASSSGISKNIQYF. CDR3 nucleotides: TGCGCCAGCAGCTCAGGGATTTCCAAAAACATTCAGTACTTC.

V is TRBV10-3 and J is TRBJ2-1; the match to TRBD2 covers 10 bases. Germline V gene data show CDR1 as ENHRY and CDR2 as SYGVKD. The CDR3 contains 17 residues. J was trimmed by 1 base and V by 0 bases; bases with no gene match: 3. CDR3 bases: TGTGCCATCAGTGAGTCGCTAGCGGGGGATTCCTACAATGAGCAGTTCTTC. Amino acids: CAISESLAGDSYNEQFF.

The genes are TRBV4-1 and TRBJ2-2, with TRBD2 as a possible D gene (5 bases). V was shortened by 0 bases and J by 5 bases, with 7 bases between the two germline ends. CDR1 and CDR2 (germline): MGHRA, YSYEKL. CDR3 size: 14 residues. The CDR3 reads CASSQDSGTGELFF. The CDR3 bases are TGCGCCAGCAGCCAAGATTCGGGGACCGGGGAGCTGTTTTTT.

This rearrangement joins TRBV5-4 to TRBJ1-1, with D perhaps matching TRBD1 (6 bases). V lost 3 bases and J lost 9, with 27 bases in between. Germline lookup yields CDR1 SGHNT and CDR2 YYREEE (reference sequence). The CDR3 totals 17 residues. CDR3 residues: CASSSSPTREGERKAFF. The CDR3 DNA sequence: TGTGCCAGCAGCTCCTCCCCCACGAGGGAGGGGGAAAGAAAAGCTTTCTTT. The full variable domain, rest sourced from reference TRBV5-4 and TRBJ1-1, is ETGVTQSPTHLIKTRGQQVTLRCSSQSGHNTVSWYQQALGQGPQFIFQYYREEENGRGNFPPRFSGLQFPNYSSELNVNALELDDSALYLCASSSSPTREGERKAFFGQGTRLTVV.

This chain joins TRBV19 and TRBJ1-1; D is ambiguous. Looked up from germline, CDR1 is LNHDA and CDR2 is SQIVND (reference sequence). V was pared by 10 bases and J by 0 bases, with 9 bases between. This CDR3 is built from 12 residues. Here the CDR3 reads CATTFMNTEAFF. As DNA, the CDR3 is TGTGCCACCACCTTCATGAACACTGAAGCTTTCTTT.

V and J are TRBV6-5 and TRBJ2-5; D might be TRBD1 (5 bases). The CDR3 contains 14 residues. The V end lost 0 bases, the J end lost 5 bases, and 10 bases lay between the germline ends. Germline loops: CDR1 MNHEY, CDR2 SVGAGI. CDR3 DNA: TGTGCCAGCAGTTACTCGGGCAGGGCGGAGACCCAGTACTTC. The encoded protein is CASSYSGRAETQYF.

As to this clone: Other nucleotide sequences from this sample produce the same CDR3. The CDR3 here is CASSPGADYGYTF. CDR3 in DNA: TGTGCCAGCAGCCCGGGGGCCGACTATGGCTACACCTTC. This chain joins TRBV6-5 and TRBJ1-2; weak D call: TRBD1 (6 bases). Germline assignment: CDR1 MNHEY and CDR2 SVGAGI. The V gene lost 6 bases and the J gene lost 3 bases, with 11 bases spanning the gap. This CDR3 contains 13 residues.

This clone was recorded a few times. The chain couples TRBV7-9 to TRBJ1-1, with a possible D match to TRBD1 (6 bases). The V and J ends lost 5 bases and 1 base respectively, with 17 bases between them. CDR3 length: 16 amino acids. Looked up from germline, CDR1 is SEHNR and CDR2 is FQNEAQ (reference sequence). The CDR3 DNA sequence: TGTGCCAGCAGCGACCCCTACCAGGGGACGAACACTGAAGCTTTCTTT. It yields the protein CASSDPYQGTNTEAFF.

V gene TRBV6-6 combines with J gene TRBJ1-1, with 9 bases that match TRBD1. Unmatched junction bases numbered 7, after V lost 2 bases and J lost 3 bases. CDR3 length equals 16 residues. From germline, CDR1 is MNHNY and CDR2 SVGAGI (reference sequence). CDR3 nucleotide sequence: TGTGCCAGCAGTTACGAACTGACAGGGGGTCACACTGAAGCTTTCTTT. It yields the protein CASSYELTGGHTEAFF.

In this sample, this clone turned up a few times. The chain combines TRBV6-5 with TRBJ2-3; possibly TRBD1 for D (5 bases). Germline V lookup: CDR1 MNHEY, CDR2 SVGAGI. Trimming shortened V by 4 bases and J by 3 bases, and 11 bases separated the two germline ends. The CDR3 spans 14 residues. The chain's CDR3 is CASSSTDRTDTQYF. CDR3 sequence (DNA): TGTGCCAGCAGTTCTACCGACAGAACAGATACGCAGTATTTT.

In its sample, this clone was seen once. CDR3 bases: TGTGCCAGCAGCCTGCGAGGGACGGGAGAGACCCAGTACTTC. The encoded protein is CASSLRGTGETQYF. The rearrangement links TRBV9 to TRBJ2-5, with D possibly being TRBD1 or TRBD2 (5 bases each). V was cut by 4 bases and J by 4 bases, with 14 bases left in between. The germline CDR1 and CDR2 sequences are SGDLS and YYNGEE. The CDR3 has 14 amino acids.

The rearrangement uses TRBV7-2 and TRBJ2-7; no clear D gene. This CDR3 contains 12 residues. V was pared by 4 bases and J by 7 bases, with 11 bases between. Germline CDR1 SGHTA, CDR2 FQGNSA. The CDR3: CASSSTRWEQYF. Written as DNA, the CDR3 is TGTGCCAGCAGCTCGACACGCTGGGAGCAGTACTTC.

This rearrangement joins TRBV28 to TRBJ2-5; 7 bases line up with TRBD1. This CDR3 is built from 14 residues. From germline, CDR1 is MDHEN and CDR2 SYDVKM. The V segment lost 6 bases and the J segment 2 bases; nucleotides outside the gene matches: 6. CDR3 in DNA: TGTGCCAGCAGCCCCCCGGGACAGCAAGAGACCCAGTACTTC. Its translation: CASSPPGQQETQYF.

The gene calls are TRBV11-2 and TRBJ1-3, with D uncertain. Trimming cost V 8 bases and J 0 bases, with 8 bases left between them. Per germline, CDR1 SGHAT and CDR2 FQNNGV. The CDR3 contains 13 residues. The CDR3 spells CASGRSSGNTIYF. Here the CDR3 DNA reads TGTGCCAGCGGCAGGAGCTCTGGAAACACCATATATTTT.

The rearrangement links TRBV7-8 to TRBJ1-5; D remains ambiguous. The CDR3 has 14 residues. V lost 1 base to trimming and J lost 5 bases, with 9 bases between them. Germline loops: CDR1 SGHVS, CDR2 FQNEAQ. Written as DNA, the CDR3 is TGTGCCAGCAGCTTAGTGAGCCTAGATCAGCCCCAGCATTTT. The encoded protein is CASSLVSLDQPQHF.

V is TRBV9 and J is TRBJ2-7; D uncertain. Germline V CDR1 and CDR2: SGDLS, YYNGEE. V lost 0 bases and J lost 6, with 13 bases in between. The CDR3 totals 14 residues. CDR3 nucleotide sequence: TGTGCCAGCAGCGTAGTATCGGACCCCCGCGAGCAGTACTTC. Its translation: CASSVVSDPREQYF.